The rows below give T cell receptor beta chains drawn from one sample of a study of blood T cell repertoires in COVID-19. Libraries were prepared by immunoSEQ multiplex PCR; TCRdb keeps only in-frame clonotypes and omits some of them. This sample yields about 100,000 clones, of which roughly nine tenths are seen a single time; more than 1.5% belongs to the top ten. Sample: peripheral blood. The origin of the receptors is a human donor with active COVID-19. The donor label of this sample is uncertain. Each CDR3 is given with its conserved first and last residue. A D gene is named only where the DNA matches it firmly. Clone size is given for some rows only: seen once, a few or many times, or a class if the clone is expanded.

clone_size d_call j_call v_call cdr3_nt cdr3_aa
. . TRBJ2-1 TRBV5-4 TGTGCCAGCAGCTTGGCCGGGGGAAATCCTAGGCATGAGCAGTTCTTC CASSLAGGNPRHEQFF
. . TRBJ2-5 TRBV11-3 TGTGCCAGCAGCCCGGACACGGACCAAGAGACCCAGTACTTC CASSPDTDQETQYF
. TRBD2 TRBJ2-2 TRBV5-4 TGTGCCAGCAGCTTGGCTCCAGCGGGGGGGCCCGGGGAGCTGTTTTTT CASSLAPAGGPGELFF
. TRBD1 TRBJ2-7 TRBV5-4 TGTGCCAGCAGCGCCGGGACAGCCCGCTACGAGCAGTACTTC CASSAGTARYEQYF
. . TRBJ1-1 TRBV2 TGTGCCAGCAGCCGACAGATGAACACTGAAGCTTTCTTT CASSRQMNTEAFF
. TRBD2 TRBJ2-7 TRBV7-2 TGTGCCAGCAGCCCCGATAGCGGGGGGGCACTTGAGCAGTACTTC CASSPDSGGALEQYF
. TRBD2 TRBJ2-5 TRBV9 TGTGCCAGCAGCGTACAGAATGCCGGGACTAGCGGGGAAGAGACCCAGTACTTC CASSVQNAGTSGEETQYF
. TRBD2 TRBJ2-7 TRBV20-1 TGCAGTGCTGGTGCTAGCGGGTACTACGAGCAGTACTTC CSAGASGYYEQYF
. TRBD2 TRBJ2-1 TRBV29-1 TGCAGCGTTGAAATGGTGCGGGGGGGAGAGCAGTTCTTC CSVEMVRGGEQFF
. . TRBJ1-1 TRBV5-1 TGCGCCAGCAGCTTGTCCGGCGGGGGAGTCCACACTGAAGCTTTCTTT CASSLSGGGVHTEAFF
. TRBD1 TRBJ1-1 TRBV4-1 TGCGCCAGCAGCCAGGGACAGGGTGAGTCTGAAGCTTTCTTT CASSQGQGESEAFF
. TRBD1 TRBJ2-7 TRBV28 TGTGCCAGCGGGGACAGGCAGACAGGACCCTACGAGCAGTACTTC CASGDRQTGPYEQYF
. TRBD2 TRBJ2-1 TRBV11-1 TGTGCCAGCAGCTCCTATAGCGGGGGCGACAATGAGCAGTTCTTC CASSSYSGGDNEQFF
. TRBD2 TRBJ2-3 TRBV25-1 TGTGCCAGCAGTGACGGACTAGCGGGGGCTAGCACAGATACGCAGTATTTT CASSDGLAGASTDTQYF
. . TRBJ2-7 TRBV18 TGTGCCAGCTCAACTTTGGGAGACGGAAACTACGAGCAGTACTTC CASSTLGDGNYEQYF
. TRBD1 TRBJ1-5 TRBV7-8 TGTGCCAGCAGCTCTCGAGGGACAGGGAACCAGCCCCAGCATTTT CASSSRGTGNQPQHF
. TRBD2 TRBJ2-1 TRBV2 TGTGCCAGCAGTGAAGCTCAAGCGGGGGGCCCAAAGCAGTTCTTC CASSEAQAGGPKQFF
once . TRBJ1-4 TRBV11-2 TGTGCCAGCAGGTCACAGGGACGGGAAAAACTGTTTTTT CASRSQGREKLFF
once TRBD2 TRBJ2-7 TRBV25-1 TGTGCCAGTCAGCCGGGACTAGAGTCCTACGAGCAGTACTTC CASQPGLESYEQYF
. . TRBJ2-3 TRBV6-5 TGTGCCAGCGGGAGCGGCCTCACAGATACGCAGTATTTT CASGSGLTDTQYF
. TRBD1 TRBJ1-3 TRBV5-1 TGCGCCAGCAGCCCTACAGGGGATGGAAACACCATATATTTT CASSPTGDGNTIYF
. . TRBJ2-3 TRBV3-1/TRBV3-2 TGTGCCAGCAGCCCGACAGCTACAGGGTTCTTGGGGGCAGATACGCAGTATTTT CASSPTATGFLGADTQYF
. TRBD1 TRBJ1-5 TRBV19 TGTGCCAGTAGTATAAGAGGGGGCGATCAGCCCCAGCATTTT CASSIRGGDQPQHF
. . TRBJ2-1 TRBV5-5 TGTGCCAGCAGCTTGGCTGACTACACCTATGAGCAGTTCTTC CASSLADYTYEQFF
. TRBD1 TRBJ1-5 TRBV6-5 TGTGCCAGCAGTTACTCACAGGGGACACACCAGCCCCAGCATTTT CASSYSQGTHQPQHF
few TRBD2 TRBJ2-1 TRBV27 TGTGCCAGCAGTTCACCGGGACTAGCGGGGTTTCTCAGCTCCTACAATGAGCAGTTCTTC CASSSPGLAGFLSSYNEQFF
. TRBD2 TRBJ2-1 TRBV5-4 TGTGCCAGCAGCCCATGGACTAGTGCCCCCTACAATGAGCAGTTCTTC CASSPWTSAPYNEQFF
. TRBD1 TRBJ1-5 TRBV14 TGTGCCAGCAGCCCGGGACAGGGGGCCAATCAGCCCCAGCATTTT CASSPGQGANQPQHF
. TRBD1 TRBJ2-7 TRBV11-2 TGTGCCAGCAGCCTCGGGACAGCCTTCTCCTACGAGCAGTACTTC CASSLGTAFSYEQYF
once TRBD1 TRBJ1-1 TRBV3-1/TRBV3-2 TGTGCCAGCAGCCTCGGAACAGGGGGCACTGAAGCTTTCTTT CASSLGTGGTEAFF
once . TRBJ1-4 TRBV6-1 TGTGCCAGCAGTGAAGACAGGGATGAAAAACTGTTTTTT CASSEDRDEKLFF
. . TRBJ2-5 TRBV6-2/TRBV6-3 TGTGCCAGCAGTGCTAGCTCTGAGACCCAGTACTTC CASSASSETQYF
. . TRBJ2-2 TRBV18 TGTGCCAGCTCACCACCATCACTGACCGGGGAGCTGTTTTTT CASSPPSLTGELFF
. . TRBJ2-7 TRBV4-1 TGCGCCAGCAGCCATTTTGTGCAGGGCTACGAGCAGTACTTC CASSHFVQGYEQYF
. . TRBJ2-3 TRBV28 TGTGCCAGCAGTTTCATCTCTCTAGGAGCTAGCACAGATACGCAGTATTTT CASSFISLGASTDTQYF
. TRBD2 TRBJ2-3 TRBV4-1 TGCGCCAGCAGCCCTTGGGGAACTAGCGGATCCACAGATACGCAGTATTTT CASSPWGTSGSTDTQYF
. . TRBJ1-1 TRBV7-9 TGTGCCAGCAGCTTAGACAGAATGAACACTGAAGCTTTCTTT CASSLDRMNTEAFF
. TRBD2 TRBJ2-1 TRBV7-2 TGTGCCAGCAGCTTAGGACTAGCTCATGAGCAGTTCTTC CASSLGLAHEQFF
. TRBD1 TRBJ2-7 TRBV6-5 TGTGCCAGCAGTCTCCGGACAGGGGGTAACTACGAGCAGTACTTC CASSLRTGGNYEQYF
. . TRBJ2-7 TRBV7-8 TGTGCCAGCAGCTCGCCGGAGCAGGGCTACGAGCAGTACTTC CASSSPEQGYEQYF
. . TRBJ1-3 TRBV6-4 TGCCACCATTCCGACGGGTACTCTGGAAACACCATATATTTT CHHSDGYSGNTIYF
. . TRBJ2-7 TRBV6-1 TGTGCCAGCAGTGAAAGAGGGCAGGAGATCTACGAGCAGTACTTC CASSERGQEIYEQYF
. . TRBJ1-6 TRBV6-5 TGTGCCTGCCGCACAGGCGGGGGGTCACCCCTCCACTTT CACRTGGGSPLHF
. TRBD1 TRBJ2-5 TRBV6-1 TGTGCCAGCAGTGAACAACCTCGACAGGGGGGAGAGACCCAGTACTTC CASSEQPRQGGETQYF
. TRBD2 TRBJ2-3 TRBV4-2 TGTGCCAGCAGCCAACAAGGAGGACTAGCGAGCACAGATACGCAGTATTTT CASSQQGGLASTDTQYF
. . TRBJ2-1 TRBV7-9 TGTGCCAGCAGCTTAGCTTTCGGACTAAATGAGCAGTTCTTC CASSLAFGLNEQFF
. . TRBJ2-2 TRBV25-1 TGTGCCAGCAGCCCAACTACAGGGTCTATTGGTACCGGGGAGCTGTTTTTT CASSPTTGSIGTGELFF
. . TRBJ2-5 TRBV2 TGTGCCAGCAGTGTTGGGGCGAGGGAGACCCAGTACTTC CASSVGARETQYF
. TRBD2 TRBJ2-5 TRBV28 TGTGCCAGCAGTTACCTAGGGACTAGCGGGGAGACCCAGTACTTC CASSYLGTSGETQYF
. . TRBJ1-5 TRBV29-1 TGCAGCTCCGCCAACAGCCGCAATCAGCCCCAGCATTTT CSSANSRNQPQHF